These 3 T cell receptor beta chains were sequenced from one sample in a study of low-dose radiotherapy and immunotherapy resistance in tumors. Time point reported: after trial treatment. Stated treatment: LDRT plus nivolumab, ipilimumab, low-dose cyclophosphamide and aspirin (RACIN trial). Primers used for first-strand cDNA, a TRAV- and TRBV-specific set, covered both alpha and beta chains. TCR amplification ran approximately 20 PCR cycles using constant-region and V-primer adapter primers. Via MiXCR, TCRdb re-called the reads, giving one row per CDR3 protein. Among 100,000 or so distinct CDR3 sequences listed, about a fifth were seen once. Material: PBMCs, obtained after low-dose radiotherapy plus immunotherapy. All receptors come from a male donor with prostate cancer.

This clonotype was seen many times. The chain joins TRBV29-1 to TRBJ2-7, with D unresolved. Germline loops: CDR1 SQVTM, CDR2 ANQGSEA. The CDR3 totals 11 residues. Trimming took 0 bases from V and 7 from J, leaving 7 bases between them. In nucleotides, the CDR3 is TGCAGCGTTGAAGATTTCGAGGAGCAGTACTTC. Its protein is CSVEDFEEQYF.

This clonotype came up many times. The J gene is TRBJ2-4, the V gene TRBV7-9; D perhaps matches TRBD2 (5 bases). The CDR3 has 16 residues. The V gene's germline CDR1 is SEHNR and CDR2 FQNEAQ (reference sequence). Trimming stripped 1 base from V and 1 base from J, with 11 bases between. The CDR3 region is CASSLGAEVAKNIQYF. DNA of the CDR3: TGTGCCAGCAGCTTAGGGGCGGAGGTGGCCAAAAACATTCAGTACTTC.

This clonotype was recorded many times. The V call is TRBV6-6, the J call TRBJ2-1; no clear D. CDR1 and CDR2 from the germline V gene are MNHNY and SVGAGI (reference sequence). The CDR3 has 12 amino acids. Trimming took 5 bases from V and 6 from J, leaving 8 bases between them. In DNA, the CDR3 is TGTGCCAGCAGTCTCGGACCCAATGAGCAGTTCTTC. Translating gives CASSLGPNEQFF.